The 24 T cell receptor beta chains reported below all come from one sample, sequenced in a study of T cells in Graves' hyperthyroidism and ophthalmopathy. TCR beta CDR3 regions were amplified from RNA transcripts. Using the HTBI primer set, a first-round RT-PCR was run on the TCR CDR3. MiXCR, applied by TCRdb to the multiplex PCR reads, yields one record per CDR3 protein. Among nearly 600,000 distinct CDR3 sequences listed, more than 11% were seen once. The specimen sequenced was blood. The receptors were gathered from a woman in her twenties or thirties with Graves' hyperthyroidism that later progressed to Graves' ophthalmopathy.

The J gene is TRBJ1-1, the V gene TRBV6-1; 9 bases agree with TRBD1. The germline V gene encodes CDR1 MNHNS and CDR2 SASEGT. V gave up 6 bases and J gave up 7 bases; unmatched junction bases: 15. There are 16 residues in the CDR3. CDR3 sequence reads: CASSPGTGNLWFEAFF. DNA for the CDR3: TGTGCCAGCAGCCCCGGGACAGGGAATCTTTGGTTTGAAGCTTTCTTT.

This clonotype was found a few times. The V gene is TRBV5-6, the J gene TRBJ1-4; no firm D call. Germline loops: CDR1 SGHDT, CDR2 YYEEEE. V was shortened by 4 bases and J by 8 bases, with 12 bases between the two germline ends. This CDR3 is built from 13 residues. The CDR3 protein is CASSRRVDEKLFF. The CDR3 DNA reads as TGTGCCAGCAGCCGGAGGGTGGACGAAAAACTGTTTTTT.

This clonotype was found many times. The rearrangement joins TRBV7-3 to TRBJ2-2, with 8 bases that match TRBD2. V lost 7 bases and J lost 5; bases outside the gene matches: 9. From germline, CDR1 is SGHTA and CDR2 FQGTGA. CDR3 size: 15 residues. The chain's CDR3 is CASTFGVAGTGELFF. For the CDR3, the DNA is TGTGCCAGCACCTTTGGGGTAGCGGGGACCGGGGAGCTGTTTTTT.

V gene TRBV12-3 or TRBV12-4 combines with J gene TRBJ1-1, with D tentatively TRBD1 (6 bases). The germline V and J ends were trimmed by 6 bases and 4 bases, with 18 bases remaining between them. The CDR3 runs 15 residues. This chain's CDR3 is CASSLRSGVGTEAFF. The CDR3 DNA reads TGTGCCAGCAGCCTCAGGTCAGGGGTAGGCACTGAAGCTTTCTTT.

This rearrangement joins TRBV10-3 to TRBJ2-1, with TRBD2 as a possible D gene (7 bases). Germline loops: CDR1 ENHRY, CDR2 SYGVKD. V shed 1 base and J shed 3 bases, with 16 bases lying between them. The CDR3 length is 17 residues. The CDR3 nucleotides read TGTGCCATCAGTGAGTTGAGGGAGGGGGGAAACTACAATGAGCAGTTCTTC. This gives the protein CAISELREGGNYNEQFF.

The genes are TRBV6-4 and TRBJ1-2; 7 bases line up with TRBD1. V trimming: 2 bases; J trimming: 8 bases; junction bases outside the gene matches: 8. The CDR3 is 14 residues long. Germline V lookup: CDR1 MRHNA, CDR2 SNTAGT. CDR3 coding DNA: TGTGCCAGCAGTGACACCGGGACAGACAGAGGCTACACCTTC. This translates into CASSDTGTDRGYTF.

This clonotype was observed at least ten times. This CDR3 reads CASQTSAVETQYF. The DNA for the CDR3 is TGTGCCAGCCAGACTAGTGCGGTAGAGACCCAGTACTTC. This chain joins TRBV7-9 and TRBJ2-5; the D gene is possibly TRBD2 (6 bases). Between the trimmed V and J ends, which lost 8 bases and 4 bases, there was a span of 14 bases. The CDR3 is made up of 13 amino acids. Per germline, CDR1 SEHNR and CDR2 FQNEAQ (reference sequence).

Turning to this clonotype: Compared with germline, one end of the junction differs, possibly owing to a read error. This chain links TRBV12-3 or TRBV12-4 with TRBJ2-1, with TRBD2 matching 9 bases. CDR3 size: 17 residues. CDR3 protein: CASSLERLAGNYNEQFF. CDR3 DNA: TGTGCCAGCAGCTTAGAGAGGCTAGCGGGGAACTACAATGAGCAGTTCTTC.

This clonotype has ten or more counts. The chain uses TRBV11-2 and TRBJ2-7; a possible D gene is TRBD2 (5 bases). The ends were cut back, 3 bases at V and 5 bases at J, with 23 bases in the middle. This CDR3 is 17 amino acids long. The germline V gene encodes CDR1 SGHAT and CDR2 FQNNGV. This CDR3 is CASSFLMVTNKLHEQYF. The CDR3 coding sequence is TGTGCCAGCAGCTTTTTAATGGTGACTAACAAACTTCACGAGCAGTACTTC. The complete variable domain, with remaining parts taken from reference TRBV11-2 and TRBJ2-7, reads EAGVAQSPRYKIIEKRQSVAFWCNPISGHATLYWYQQILGQGPKLLIQFQNNGVVDDSQLPKDRFSAERLKGVDSTLKIQPAKLEDSAVYLCASSFLMVTNKLHEQYFGPGTRLTVT.

This clonotype was counted only a few times. The chain has TRBV30 and TRBJ2-2; no definite D call. Germline assignment: CDR1 GTSNPN and CDR2 SVGIG (reference sequence). The CDR3 is made up of 10 amino acids. V was pared by 7 bases and J by 6 bases, with 6 bases between. The CDR3 bases are TGTGCCTCACTTTCCGGGGAGCTGTTTTTT. Translating it yields CASLSGELFF. The full variable domain, in which reference TRBV30 and TRBJ2-2 provide the parts outside the CDR3, is SQTIHQWPATLVQPVGSPLSLECTVEGTSNPNLYWYRQAAGRGLQLLFYSVGIGQISSEVPQNLSASRPQDRQFILSSKKLLLSDSGFYLCASLSGELFFGEGSRLTVL.

The table lists this clonotype with many counts. The gene calls are TRBV6-2 or TRBV6-3 and TRBJ2-5; TRBD1 matches at 8 bases. Per the germline V gene, CDR1 is MNHEY and CDR2 is SVGEGT. V lost 5 bases and J lost 2; bases outside the gene matches: 1. The CDR3 contains 13 residues. CDR3 DNA sequence: TGTGCCAGCAGTCACAGGGGGCAAGAGACCCAGTACTTC. This translates into CASSHRGQETQYF.

This clonotype was recorded at least ten times. The chain combines TRBV27 with TRBJ2-1; D might be TRBD2 (5 bases). V was shortened by 5 bases and J by 5 bases, with 16 bases between the two germline ends. In germline, CDR1 is MNHEY, CDR2 SMNVEV (reference sequence). The CDR3 runs to 15 residues. This chain's CDR3 is CASSPADSRNNEQFF. For the CDR3, the DNA is TGTGCCAGCAGTCCAGCGGACTCCCGAAACAATGAGCAGTTCTTC.

Points on this clonotype: One base away lies a much larger clone, so this may be a sequencing read error. V gene TRBV5-5 combines with J gene TRBJ1-2; D is unclear. Germline CDR1 is SGHKS and CDR2 is YYEKEE (reference sequence). The CDR3 is made up of 15 amino acids. CDR3 in DNA: TGTGCCAGCGGCTTGGGCGGGCAGGATCCTTATGGCTACACCTTC. Amino acids: CASGLGGQDPYGYTF.

In this sample, this clonotype turned up a few times. A much larger clone lies a single base off, so this may be a read error. The chain recombines TRBV28 with TRBJ1-6; no reliable D call. The CDR3 loop spans 17 amino acids. Germline CDR1 is MDHEN and CDR2 is SYDVKM. CDR3 nucleotide sequence: TGTGCCAGCTCCCGTTTCCCGGCGGTATCCTATAATTCACCCCCCCACTTT. Its translation: CASSRFPAVSYNSPPHF.

This clonotype was found a few times. V usage is TRBV6-1 and J usage is TRBJ1-2; maybe TRBD1 (5 bases). V was trimmed by 6 bases and J by 5 bases, leaving 19 bases between them. CDR1 is MNHNS and CDR2 is SASEGT in the germline V gene. The CDR3 is 15 amino acids. This CDR3 reads CASSPTHRQLYGYTF. The CDR3, as DNA: TGTGCCAGCAGCCCGACCCATAGACAGCTTTATGGCTACACCTTC.

Ten or more counts support this clonotype. J is TRBJ1-1 and V is TRBV28, with TRBD1 matching over 7 bases. The CDR3 contains 14 residues. V shed 8 bases and J 1 base; nucleotides not matched to a gene: 7. CDR1 and CDR2 from the germline V gene are MDHEN and SYDVKM. The CDR3 is CASRYPGGNTEAFF. CDR3 sequence (DNA): TGTGCCAGCCGATACCCAGGGGGGAACACTGAAGCTTTCTTT.

This clonotype appeared many times. The chain has TRBV20-1 and TRBJ2-1; 11 nucleotides align to TRBD2. Germline V gene lookup returns CDR1 DFQATT and CDR2 SNEGSKA (reference sequence). The CDR3 length is 17 residues. The V and J ends lost 3 bases and 5 bases, in that order; junction bases with no gene match: 12. The CDR3 loop reads CSASKGQLAGAHNEQFF. The CDR3 DNA is TGCAGTGCTAGTAAGGGCCAACTAGCGGGAGCTCACAATGAGCAGTTCTTC.

This chain links TRBV5-5 with TRBJ2-7, with D uncertain. V gave up 4 bases and J gave up 1 base, with 9 bases separating them. This CDR3 has 13 residues. Looked up from germline, CDR1 is SGHKS and CDR2 is YYEKEE (reference sequence). Written as DNA, the CDR3 is TGTGCCAGCAGCACCCACAGTTCCTACGAGCAGTACTTC. Translation gives CASSTHSSYEQYF.

This clonotype was found a few times. This chain connects TRBV10-3 to TRBJ2-2; D may be TRBD2 (5 bases). V was cut by 10 bases and J by 3 bases, with 15 bases left in between. The CDR3 sequence is 14 residues long. CDR1 is ENHRY, CDR2 SYGVKD, per germline. In DNA form, the CDR3 reads TGTGCCACTTATAAAGAGGGCGACACCGGGGAGCTGTTTTTT. Translated, it gives CATYKEGDTGELFF.

In its sample, this clonotype was seen many times. The J gene is TRBJ2-3, the V gene TRBV7-2; no definite D call. The V and J ends lost 5 bases and 6 bases respectively, with 18 bases between them. Germline assignment: CDR1 SGHTA and CDR2 FQGNSA. The CDR3 is 15 residues long. The chain's CDR3 is CASSPDRPKGDTQYF. The CDR3 DNA reads as TGTGCCAGCAGCCCGGACCGACCAAAGGGTGATACGCAGTATTTT.

This clonotype was seen repeatedly, ten times or more. This chain joins TRBV30 and TRBJ1-1, with 8 bases matching TRBD1. V was clipped by 5 bases and J by 7 bases; unmatched bases: 12. Germline values: CDR1 GTSNPN, CDR2 SVGIG (reference sequence). CDR3 length equals 14 residues. The CDR3 is CAWSRQGLFGEAFF. The CDR3 DNA follows: TGTGCCTGGTCGCGACAGGGGTTGTTTGGTGAAGCTTTCTTT.

This clonotype was counted ten times or more. The rearrangement uses TRBV2 and TRBJ2-2; no clear D. The V gene lost 8 bases and the J gene lost 0 bases, with 10 bases spanning the gap. CDR3 length equals 14 residues. CDR1 SNHLY and CDR2 FYNNEI come from the germline V gene. DNA for the CDR3: TGTGCCAGCTGCTACATTCCGAACACCGGGGAGCTGTTTTTT. This gives the protein CASCYIPNTGELFF.

The table lists this clonotype with a count of one. A much larger clone lies a single base off, so this may be a read error. J is TRBJ2-4 and V is TRBV30, with 11 bases that match TRBD2. CDR3 size: 16 residues. The germline V gene has CDR1 GTSNPN and CDR2 SVGIG (reference sequence). Trimming took 0 bases from V and 6 from J; bases not matched to a gene: 7. The CDR3 DNA reads as TGTGCCTGGAGTGTCGAGACTAGCGGGGAGCGAAACATTCAGTACTTC. Amino acid sequence: CAWSVETSGERNIQYF.

The chain uses TRBV19 and TRBJ1-1, with 7 bases aligning to TRBD1. In germline, CDR1 is LNHDA, CDR2 SQIVND (reference sequence). Unmatched junction bases numbered 12, after V lost 5 bases and J lost 0 bases. This CDR3 region has 17 residues. Here the CDR3 reads CASSSLRDRLMNTEAFF. In nucleotides, the CDR3 is TGTGCCAGTAGTTCCCTCCGGGACAGATTAATGAACACTGAAGCTTTCTTT.